This TCR beta chain came from a study of T cell responses to AZD1222 COVID-19 vaccine. Overall study: Timing groups of about 4 and about 12 weeks for second doses were pooled.

The CDR3 runs to 15 residues. Germline V gives CDR1 KGHDR, CDR2 SFDVKD. Between the trimmed V and J ends, which lost 4 bases and 7 bases, there was a span of 16 bases. Whole-study findings and limits: Baseline testing showed seropositivity in only five or six AZD1222 recipients. Without day 14 samples, only post-peak T cell repertoires were studied.

The repertoire was sequenced with immunoSEQ multiplex PCR; TCRdb's copy has only in-frame clones and lacks some. The sample contains over 50,000 clones, over 70% of which appear only once. With regard to this clone: The antigen remains unidentified.

Sequences were derived from peripheral blood, sampled on day 0 of AZD1222 vaccination. The chain combines TRBV24-1 with TRBJ2-1; possibly TRBD1 for D (5 bases). The source is an adult in good health. In DNA, the CDR3 is TGTGCCACCAGTGACTCCCTGCAGGGAAGGAATGAGCAGTTCTTC. It is translated as CATSDSLQGRNEQFF.